What follows are 27 T cell receptor beta chains derived from one specimen sequenced in a study of identical twins. Using its own MiXCR run on the 5' RACE reads, TCRdb lists one record per CDR3 protein. The table shows around 140,000 distinct CDR3 sequences, with roughly 3.2% occurring only once. Sequencing input: memory T cells sorted from blood. These TCRs come from a man aged 18-30 years in good health.

This clonotype was recorded at least ten times. The chain is built from TRBV2 and TRBJ2-1; 15 nucleotides agree with TRBD2. Germline lookup yields CDR1 SNHLY and CDR2 FYNNEI. The CDR3 sequence is 16 residues long. With V trimmed by 6 bases and J by 8 bases, 8 bases remained unmatched. The CDR3 region is CASRPPGLAGGHEQFF. CDR3 sequence (DNA): TGTGCCAGCAGGCCCCCGGGACTAGCGGGAGGACATGAGCAGTTCTTC.

This clonotype was detected many times. The V call is TRBV7-2, the J call TRBJ2-2; TRBD1 aligns across 11 bases. The length of the CDR3 is 16 residues. Germline V gene data show CDR1 as SGHTA and CDR2 as FQGNSA. V dropped 5 bases and J dropped 6; count of bases not matched to a gene: 8. Here the CDR3 reads CASSPRTGGRSGELFF. The DNA of the CDR3 is TGTGCCAGCAGCCCTCGGACAGGGGGCCGTTCCGGGGAGCTGTTTTTT.

This clonotype has ten or more counts. The J gene is TRBJ2-5, the V gene TRBV7-2, with 7 bases aligning to TRBD2. The CDR3 is made up of 13 amino acids. The J segment lost 6 bases and the V segment lost 3 bases, leaving 4 bases of the junction unmatched. Germline V lookup: CDR1 SGHTA, CDR2 FQGNSA. As DNA, the CDR3 is TGTGCCAGCAGCTTGGGGGGGTCCCAGACCCAGTACTTC. It yields the protein CASSLGGSQTQYF.

There are many counts of this clonotype. The chain couples TRBV5-1 to TRBJ2-1; the match to TRBD2 covers 14 bases. Germline CDR1 is SGHRS and CDR2 is YFSETQ. This CDR3 spans 18 amino acids. Trimming cost V 4 bases and J 0 bases; bases outside gene matches: 6. CDR3 loop: CASSVGLAGGSSYNEQFF. DNA of the CDR3: TGCGCCAGCAGCGTCGGACTAGCGGGGGGCAGCTCCTACAATGAGCAGTTCTTC. The whole variable domain, remainder taken from reference TRBV5-1 and TRBJ2-1, is KAGVTQTPRYLIKTRGQQVTLSCSPISGHRSVSWYQQTPGQGLQFLFEYFSETQRNKGNFPGRFSGRQFSNSRSEMNVSTLELGDSALYLCASSVGLAGGSSYNEQFFGPGTRLTVL.

At least ten counts were recorded for this clonotype. The chain uses TRBV4-2 and TRBJ2-3; D possibly corresponds to TRBD2 (5 bases). This CDR3 has 14 amino acids. The V gene lost 5 bases and the J gene lost 3 bases, with 12 bases spanning the gap. The germline CDR1 and CDR2 sequences are LGHNA and YNFKEQ. CDR3 amino acids: CASSERTQTDTQYF. The CDR3, as DNA: TGTGCCAGCAGCGAGCGGACCCAAACAGATACGCAGTATTTT.

At least ten counts were recorded for this clonotype. This chain joins TRBV20-1 and TRBJ2-1, with D tentatively TRBD1 (6 bases). With 6 bases removed from V and 0 bases from J, the gap between germline ends came to 12 bases. Germline loops: CDR1 DFQATT, CDR2 SNEGSKA (reference sequence). The CDR3 is 14 residues long. The DNA for the CDR3 is TGCAGTGCAATAGACAGGCACTCCTACAATGAGCAGTTCTTC. Residues: CSAIDRHSYNEQFF.

This clonotype was seen many times. J is TRBJ1-1 and V is TRBV5-1, with D possibly being TRBD1 (6 bases). The germline gives CDR1 SGHRS, CDR2 YFSETQ. CDR3 length: 15 amino acids. With 4 bases removed from V and 3 bases from J, the gap between germline ends came to 16 bases. This chain's CDR3 is CASSPPGTLHTEAFF. The DNA for the CDR3 is TGCGCCAGCAGCCCCCCCGGGACACTCCACACTGAAGCTTTCTTT.

This clonotype occurred many times. The V and J genes are TRBV12-3 or TRBV12-4 and TRBJ2-1; TRBD2 matches 8 bases. The ends lost 6 bases at V and 12 bases at J; junction bases unmatched: 4. The CDR3 is 11 amino acids. This CDR3 reads CASSLLAVQFF. In nucleotides, the CDR3 is TGTGCCAGCAGCCTACTAGCGGTGCAGTTCTTC.

This clonotype was seen many times. V and J are TRBV4-1 and TRBJ1-2; the D gene is possibly TRBD1 (6 bases). Germline V CDR1 and CDR2: MGHRA, YSYEKL. V lost 0 bases and J 4 bases, leaving 12 bases between the germline ends. This CDR3 has 15 amino acids. The CDR3 is CASSQERGNFYGYTF. CDR3 nucleotides: TGCGCCAGCAGCCAAGAAAGGGGGAACTTCTATGGCTACACCTTC.

This clonotype was seen ten or more times. The chain recombines TRBV28 with TRBJ2-5, with D possibly TRBD1 on 6 matching bases. Germline CDR1 reads MDHEN; CDR2 reads SYDVKM. This CDR3 spans 17 amino acids. V lost 5 bases and J lost 5, with 24 bases in between. CDR3 loop: CASSNVRTVRSFETQYF. For the CDR3, the DNA is TGTGCCAGCAGTAATGTAAGGACAGTGCGTTCTTTTGAGACCCAGTACTTC.

At least ten counts were recorded for this clonotype. The J gene is TRBJ2-3, the V gene TRBV9, with 7 bases lining up with TRBD1. V lost 4 bases, J lost 2 bases, and 4 bases stayed unmatched. The CDR3 runs to 14 residues. Germline CDR1 reads SGDLS; CDR2 reads YYNGEE. The CDR3: CASSPGQTTDTQYF. The CDR3 DNA reads TGTGCCAGCAGCCCGGGACAGACCACAGATACGCAGTATTTT.

This clonotype was seen ten or more times. J is TRBJ2-2 and V is TRBV7-9, with 8 bases matching TRBD1. This CDR3 spans 15 amino acids. V shed 3 bases and J 3 bases; nucleotides not matched to a gene: 3. Germline V CDR1 and CDR2: SEHNR, FQNEAQ (reference sequence). The CDR3 region has the DNA TGTGCCAGCAGCTTCGGACAGGGAGACACCGGGGAGCTGTTTTTT. As protein: CASSFGQGDTGELFF. Full variable domain (outside the CDR3, taken from reference TRBV7-9 and TRBJ2-2): DTGVSQNPRHKITKRGQNVTFRCDPISEHNRLYWYRQTLGQGPEFLTYFQNEAQLEKSRLLSDRFSAERPKGSFSTLEIQRTEQGDSAMYLCASSFGQGDTGELFFGEGSRLTVL.

This clonotype was seen repeatedly, ten times or more. The chain combines TRBV5-1 with TRBJ2-3; D is unresolved. The germline V and J ends were trimmed by 4 bases and 1 base, with 10 bases remaining between them. CDR1 is SGHRS and CDR2 is YFSETQ in the germline V gene. The length of the CDR3 is 14 residues. CDR3 amino acids: CASSGLAGTDTQYF. The CDR3 nucleotides are TGCGCCAGCAGCGGTTTGGCGGGCACAGATACGCAGTATTTT. The full variable domain, completed using reference TRBV5-1 and TRBJ2-3, is KAGVTQTPRYLIKTRGQQVTLSCSPISGHRSVSWYQQTPGQGLQFLFEYFSETQRNKGNFPGRFSGRQFSNSRSEMNVSTLELGDSALYLCASSGLAGTDTQYFGPGTRLTVL.

This clonotype was seen ten or more times. The rearrangement joins TRBV11-2 to TRBJ2-1; D is uncertain. The CDR3 spans 18 residues. Germline V gene data show CDR1 as SGHAT and CDR2 as FQNNGV. V was pared by 2 bases and J by 5 bases, with 22 bases between. The CDR3 DNA follows: TGTGCCAGCAGCTTATCTTTTTCGGGCATATCCATAAACAATGAGCAGTTCTTC. Its translation: CASSLSFSGISINNEQFF. Combining the CDR3 with reference TRBV11-2 and TRBJ2-1 gives the whole variable domain EAGVAQSPRYKIIEKRQSVAFWCNPISGHATLYWYQQILGQGPKLLIQFQNNGVVDDSQLPKDRFSAERLKGVDSTLKIQPAKLEDSAVYLCASSLSFSGISINNEQFFGPGTRLTVL.

The sample holds many counts of this clonotype. The V and J genes are TRBV12-3 or TRBV12-4 and TRBJ2-1; 7 bases agree with TRBD2. The CDR3 runs to 14 residues. V was pared by 3 bases and J by 10 bases, with 9 bases of the junction left unmatched. The chain's CDR3 is CASSLGGPTGEQFF. CDR3 bases: TGTGCCAGCAGTTTGGGAGGGCCCACCGGAGAGCAGTTCTTC.

The sample holds many counts of this clonotype. This chain links TRBV20-1 with TRBJ2-7, with TRBD1 as a possible D gene (5 bases). V gave up 0 bases and J gave up 6 bases, with 18 bases separating them. CDR3 size: 15 residues. Looked up from germline, CDR1 is DFQATT and CDR2 is SNEGSKA (reference sequence). The CDR3, as DNA: TGCAGTGCTAGAGAGCCGACAGCCTCCCTACGCGAGCAGTACTTC. Residues: CSAREPTASLREQYF.

This clonotype has a count of ten or more. V gene TRBV6-1 combines with J gene TRBJ2-5; TRBD2 matches at 13 bases. V shed 7 bases, J shed 5 bases, and the junction held 10 bases outside the gene matches. This CDR3 comprises 16 residues. Germline loops: CDR1 MNHNS, CDR2 SASEGT. The CDR3 sequence is CASKAFGLAGVETQYF. CDR3 sequence (DNA): TGTGCCAGCAAGGCGTTCGGACTAGCGGGAGTTGAGACCCAGTACTTC.

The table lists this clonotype with many counts. This chain connects TRBV6-2 or TRBV6-3 to TRBJ1-2; TRBD1 matches 8 bases. The V and J ends lost 5 bases and 4 bases, in that order; junction bases with no gene match: 3. The CDR3 is 13 residues long. Looked up from germline, CDR1 is MNHEY and CDR2 is SVGEGT. The CDR3 DNA reads as TGTGCCAGCAGTACGGGACAGGTCTATGGCTACACCTTC. It specifies CASSTGQVYGYTF.

The chain has TRBV3-1 and TRBJ2-5; TRBD2 matches 11 bases. The CDR3 has 15 residues. V shed 0 bases and J 4 bases; nucleotides not matched to a gene: 1. Germline assignment: CDR1 LGHDT and CDR2 YNNKEL (reference sequence). CDR3: CASSQDGLAGETQYF. The CDR3 coding sequence is TGTGCCAGCAGCCAAGATGGACTAGCGGGAGAGACCCAGTACTTC.

This clonotype was counted at least ten times. Here the CDR3 reads CASAQPTTGELFF. Written as DNA, the CDR3 is TGTGCCAGCGCCCAGCCTACCACCGGGGAGCTGTTTTTT. The V call is TRBV6-2 or TRBV6-3, the J call TRBJ2-2; D not certain. Per the germline V gene, CDR1 is MNHEY and CDR2 is SVGEGT. The V gene lost 8 bases and the J gene lost 4 bases, with 11 bases spanning the gap. There are 13 residues in the CDR3.

Many counts were recorded for this clonotype. This chain uses TRBV7-2 with TRBJ2-3; no clear D gene. Trimming left V 5 bases short and J 0 bases short, with 9 bases between. Germline CDR1 is SGHTA and CDR2 is FQGNSA. The CDR3 runs to 14 residues. In DNA, the CDR3 is TGTGCCAGCAGCAAGGGAACTAGCACAGATACGCAGTATTTT. It translates to CASSKGTSTDTQYF.

This clonotype was detected many times. The chain couples TRBV18 to TRBJ2-6; TRBD1 matches 7 bases. The CDR3 runs 19 residues. The V gene's germline CDR1 is KGHSH and CDR2 LQKENI. V gave up 3 bases and J gave up 0 bases; unmatched junction bases: 11. This CDR3 is CASSPRTGTVFSGANVLTF. CDR3 coding DNA: TGTGCCAGCTCACCTAGAACTGGGACAGTTTTCTCTGGGGCCAACGTCCTGACTTTC. The whole variable domain, filled in from reference TRBV18 and TRBJ2-6, reads NAGVMQNPRHLVRRRGQEARLRCSPMKGHSHVYWYRQLPEEGLKFMVYLQKENIIDESGMPKERFSAEFPKEGPSILRIQQVVRGDSAAYFCASSPRTGTVFSGANVLTFGAGSRLTVL.

This clonotype was seen at least ten times. This chain uses TRBV4-1 with TRBJ2-5; 11 bases line up with TRBD1. This CDR3 is 16 amino acids long. Looked up from germline, CDR1 is MGHRA and CDR2 is YSYEKL. The ends lost 3 bases at V and 4 bases at J; junction bases unmatched: 7. The CDR3 loop is CASSHIGQGAGETQYF. Written as DNA, the CDR3 is TGCGCCAGCAGCCATATCGGACAGGGGGCGGGAGAGACCCAGTACTTC.

This clonotype was counted many times. The V gene is TRBV7-2, the J gene TRBJ2-3, with unresolved D. V was clipped by 5 bases and J by 4 bases, with 16 bases between them. CDR1 is SGHTA, CDR2 FQGNSA, per germline. The CDR3 is 15 amino acids. CDR3 protein: CASSRPTGVADTQYF. In DNA, the CDR3 is TGTGCCAGCAGCCGACCGACTGGGGTCGCAGATACGCAGTATTTT.

This clonotype showed up many times. V and J are TRBV9 and TRBJ2-7; the D gene could be TRBD1 or TRBD2 (5 bases each). This CDR3 spans 14 amino acids. V lost 4 bases and J lost 2, with 13 bases in between. Germline CDR1 reads SGDLS; CDR2 reads YYNGEE. The CDR3 protein is CASSRGRSTYEQYF. The CDR3 nucleotides are TGTGCCAGCAGCCGGGGACGGAGTACCTACGAGCAGTACTTC.

The table lists this clonotype with many counts. The V and J genes are TRBV5-1 and TRBJ2-3; D gene ambiguous. CDR3 length: 16 residues. V lost 0 bases, J lost 0 bases, and 11 bases lay in between. Germline V gene lookup returns CDR1 SGHRS and CDR2 YFSETQ. The CDR3 loop reads CASSLVGYNSTDTQYF. The CDR3, as DNA: TGCGCCAGCAGCTTGGTGGGATACAATAGCACAGATACGCAGTATTTT.

This clonotype came up a few times. V gene TRBV25-1 combines with J gene TRBJ1-2; D gene uncertain. From germline, CDR1 is MGHDK and CDR2 SYGVNS. Trimming stripped 6 bases from V and 0 bases from J, with 17 bases between. This CDR3 spans 16 amino acids. The CDR3 coding sequence is TGTGCCAGCAGCTCCACGAGCAGTCGAGCTAACTATGGCTACACCTTC. It yields the protein CASSSTSSRANYGYTF.